This is a list of T cell receptor beta chains from one sample in a study of blood T cell repertoires in COVID-19. The data were produced by immunoSEQ multiplex PCR, yet TCRdb's version contains in-frame clones alone and is incomplete. In the table there are some 490,000 clones, 70% to 90% of which are singletons. Material for sequencing was peripheral blood. The receptors stem from a human donor in a cohort sampled during active COVID-19. CDR3s include the opening cysteine and the closing phenylalanine or tryptophan. A D gene is named only where the DNA matches it firmly. Clone size is not always given. Where it is, it says once, few, many or a class for expanded clones.

D gene,clone size,V gene,J gene,CDR3 DNA,CDR3 protein
TRBD2,NA,TRBV30,TRBJ2-1,TGTGCCTGGACCCGACTAGCGGGAGGAAATGAGCAGTTCTTC,CAWTRLAGGNEQFF
TRBD1,NA,TRBV28,TRBJ1-5,TGTGCCAGCAGTCCACCGCTACACGGACAGGGAGGAAATCAGCCCCAGCATTTT,CASSPPLHGQGGNQPQHF
TRBD1,few,TRBV7-2,TRBJ1-1,TGTGCCAGCAGCTTAGACAGGGGGTTAACTGAAGCTTTCTTT,CASSLDRGLTEAFF
NA,NA,TRBV30,TRBJ1-1,TGTGCCTGGAGTCCATCAGGGCGAACTGAAGCTTTCTTT,CAWSPSGRTEAFF
NA,NA,TRBV29-1,TRBJ1-2,TGCAGCGTTGATGGACCACTAGAATATGGCTACACCTTC,CSVDGPLEYGYTF
NA,NA,TRBV7-8,TRBJ2-3,TGTGCCAGCAGCCTCAGGGGGGGACAGGGAAAAAGCGGGAGTCACCGTGGCACAGATACGCAGTATTTT,CASSLRGGQGKSGSHRGTDTQYF
NA,NA,TRBV7-2,TRBJ2-3,TGTGCCAGCAGCGCGACGGGGGCAGATACGCAGTATTTT,CASSATGADTQYF
TRBD2,NA,TRBV30,TRBJ2-3,TGTGCCCGCCGGGGAGCGGGAGGGGCAGATACGCAGTATTTT,CARRGAGGADTQYF
TRBD1,NA,TRBV28,TRBJ1-5,TGTGCCAGCAGTCAGACAGGGGCCCAAGATAGCAATCAGCCCCAGCATTTT,CASSQTGAQDSNQPQHF
NA,NA,TRBV30,TRBJ2-3,TGTGCCTGGAGTGTTATGGGAGGTCTAACAGATACGCAGTATTTT,CAWSVMGGLTDTQYF
NA,NA,TRBV11-2,TRBJ2-3,TGTGCCAGCAGCGTAACAGGGGAGGTAACAGATACGCAGTATTTT,CASSVTGEVTDTQYF
NA,NA,TRBV6-2/TRBV6-3,TRBJ1-2,TGTGCCAGCAGTTACTCGACATCCGCAGTCCTTACCGCTAACTATGGCTACACCTTC,CASSYSTSAVLTANYGYTF
NA,NA,TRBV7-9,TRBJ2-1,TGTGCCAGCAGCCTAAGACAGGTTTCGAGATACAATGAGCAGTTCTTC,CASSLRQVSRYNEQFF
TRBD1,NA,TRBV3-1/TRBV3-2,TRBJ2-7,TGTGCCAGCAGCCGGGGGACAGGGGGGTACGAGCAGTACTTC,CASSRGTGGYEQYF
NA,few,TRBV5-4,TRBJ2-5,TGTGCCAGCAGCTTCTCCGAGGGAGGCCAAGAGACCCAGTACTTC,CASSFSEGGQETQYF
TRBD1,NA,TRBV29-1,TRBJ2-1,TGCAGCGCCAACAGGGGAATCGATGAGCAGTTCTTC,CSANRGIDEQFF
TRBD1,NA,TRBV14,TRBJ2-2,TGTGCCAGCAGCCATGGGACAGCCGTTCCTAACACCGGGGAGCTGTTTTTT,CASSHGTAVPNTGELFF
TRBD1,once,TRBV30,TRBJ2-2,TGTGCCTGGAGTCGGGACAGGGCCCCCGGGGAGCTGTTTTTT,CAWSRDRAPGELFF
NA,NA,TRBV18,TRBJ1-2,TGTGCCAGCTCACCCCAGTCCGGGGAGCCCTATGGCTACACCTTC,CASSPQSGEPYGYTF
NA,NA,TRBV25-1,TRBJ1-2,TGTGCCAGCAGTGAATGGCAGGGTCGGGGCTACACCTTC,CASSEWQGRGYTF
TRBD1,NA,TRBV2,TRBJ1-1,TGTGCCAGCAGTGGCCCTGGACAGGGTGAAGCTTTCTTT,CASSGPGQGEAFF
NA,few,TRBV19,TRBJ2-1,TGTGCCAGTAGCCCGACAGAGAGCTCCTACAATGAGCAGTTCTTC,CASSPTESSYNEQFF
NA,NA,TRBV10-3,TRBJ2-3,TGTGCCATCAGGGGAGGGGGTACTGATACAGATACGCAGTATTTT,CAIRGGGTDTDTQYF
NA,once,TRBV27,TRBJ1-2,TGTGCCAGCAGTTTGTATCCCGGACTCCACTACACCTTC,CASSLYPGLHYTF
NA,NA,TRBV29-1,TRBJ2-3,TGCAGCGTTGACTTAGCGGGCACAGATACGCAGTATTTT,CSVDLAGTDTQYF
TRBD2,NA,TRBV5-1,TRBJ2-1,TGCGCCAGCAGTAGGGAGGGCTCGGACAATGAGCAGTTCTTC,CASSREGSDNEQFF
NA,few,TRBV4-2,TRBJ2-7,TGTGCCAGCAGCCCCCAGGAGGGAGGCTACGAGCAGTACTTC,CASSPQEGGYEQYF
NA,NA,TRBV19,TRBJ2-1,TGTGCCAGTAGTACTTACAATGAGCAGTTCTTC,CASSTYNEQFF
NA,once,TRBV5-4,TRBJ1-2,TGTGCCAGCAGCAACGGGACACCGCCTACTAACTATGGCTACACCTTC,CASSNGTPPTNYGYTF
NA,NA,TRBV28,TRBJ1-1,TGTGCCAGCAGTTTAGAACAGTTGAACACTGAAGCTTTCTTT,CASSLEQLNTEAFF
TRBD1,NA,TRBV2,TRBJ1-5,TGTGCCAGCAGGGACAGGGGGAATCAGCCCCAGCATTTT,CASRDRGNQPQHF
NA,NA,TRBV30,TRBJ1-1,TGTGCTCTGCAGGGGAACACTGAAGCTTTCTTT,CALQGNTEAFF
TRBD2,NA,TRBV6-6,TRBJ2-7,TGTGCCAGCAGTTCGGGGGGGGACTACGAGCAGTACTTC,CASSSGGDYEQYF
NA,NA,TRBV12-3/TRBV12-4,TRBJ2-1,TGTGCCAGCAGACTTCTAGGAACGGATGAGCAGTTCTTC,CASRLLGTDEQFF
TRBD2,NA,TRBV2,TRBJ2-5,TGTGCCAGCAGTCTCGGACTAGCGTCACAAGAGACCCAGTACTTC,CASSLGLASQETQYF
NA,NA,TRBV3-1/TRBV3-2,TRBJ2-7,TGTGCCAGCAGCCCCCCGGGACACCTATACGAGCAGTACTTC,CASSPPGHLYEQYF
NA,NA,TRBV10-3,TRBJ2-7,TGTGCCATCAGTGGACCAACTAGTTTCCACGAGCAGTACTTC,CAISGPTSFHEQYF
NA,NA,TRBV19,TRBJ1-4,TGTGCCAGTAGCCAGGATCCGGTCGGTGAAAAACTGTTTTTT,CASSQDPVGEKLFF
NA,NA,TRBV5-1,TRBJ2-3,TGCGCCAGCAGCCTCTTACAGGGTGGAGATACGCAGTATTTT,CASSLLQGGDTQYF
NA,NA,TRBV28,TRBJ2-7,TGTGCCAGCCTCAGCTACGAGCAGTACTTC,CASLSYEQYF
TRBD2,NA,TRBV20-1,TRBJ2-7,TGCAGTGCTAGTCCGACTAGCGGCCCCTACGAGCAGTACTTC,CSASPTSGPYEQYF
TRBD2,NA,TRBV7-2,TRBJ2-7,TGTGCCAGCAGCTCCCTCCCTAGGACTAGCGGGAGCTACGAGCAGTACTTC,CASSSLPRTSGSYEQYF
NA,NA,TRBV7-2,TRBJ1-6,TGTGCCAGCAGCTTGTTACCCACCTCGCAGGTGGGGACTCCACCCCTCCACTTT,CASSLLPTSQVGTPPLHF
NA,once,TRBV19,TRBJ2-7,TGTGCCAGTAGTATTGGCCCAGGCCGTCCCTACGAGCAGTACTTC,CASSIGPGRPYEQYF
TRBD1,NA,TRBV10-3,TRBJ1-1,TGTGCCATCGGATCGACAGGGCAGAACACTGAAGCTTTCTTT,CAIGSTGQNTEAFF
NA,NA,TRBV6-5,TRBJ1-2,TGTGCCAGCCTTCCCCAACAAGCTAACTATGGCTACACCTTC,CASLPQQANYGYTF
NA,once,TRBV13,TRBJ2-7,TGTGCCAGCAGCTTGGGGGAGGATGGCCACGAGCAGTACTTC,CASSLGEDGHEQYF
TRBD1,NA,TRBV28,TRBJ2-7,TGTGCCAGCAAGCCAGGGACAGGGGGCAGCTTCTACGAGCAGTACTTC,CASKPGTGGSFYEQYF
TRBD1,NA,TRBV28,TRBJ2-5,TGTGCCAGCAGTTTGGGACAGGGGGAGTACCAAGAGACCCAGTACTTC,CASSLGQGEYQETQYF
NA,NA,TRBV20-1,TRBJ1-2,TGCAGTGCTAGTCGGGGGGGCGCGGGCTATGGCTACACCTTC,CSASRGGAGYGYTF
NA,NA,TRBV2,TRBJ2-1,TGTGCCAGCTTACAGCTAGCTCCCTCAGTGGATGAGCAGTTCTTC,CASLQLAPSVDEQFF
TRBD1,NA,TRBV28,TRBJ2-7,TGTGCCAGCAGTTTCCTGGGGACAGGATCCTACGAGCAGTACTTC,CASSFLGTGSYEQYF
NA,NA,TRBV7-3,TRBJ2-3,TGTGCCAGCAGCCAGACTGGAGATACGCAGTATTTT,CASSQTGDTQYF
TRBD1,NA,TRBV19,TRBJ1-1,TGTGCCAGTAGTATAGTTCCCGGGACAGGGGGCGGTGAAGCTTTCTTT,CASSIVPGTGGGEAFF
TRBD1,NA,TRBV30,TRBJ2-5,TGTGCCTGGAGTGAGGGGGGACAGGGAGGGGAGACCCAGTACTTC,CAWSEGGQGGETQYF